Given below is one T cell receptor (beta chain) in context. TCRdb ran MiXCR on the 5' RACE reads and lists one entry per CDR3 protein. This table holds about 1.7 million distinct CDR3 sequences, less than 35% found once. The data are from a study of identical twins. The V end lost 5 bases, the J end lost 2 bases, and 21 bases lay between the germline ends. Per germline, CDR1 SGHTA and CDR2 FQGNSA. The CDR3 covers 17 residues. The gene calls are TRBV7-2 and TRBJ1-2; D not certain. The TCR originated in a newborn girl in good health. Material for sequencing was cord blood. The CDR3 here is CASSPFFLAVSNYGYTF. CDR3 sequence (DNA): TGTGCCAGCAGCCCCTTCTTTCTGGCAGTTTCCAACTATGGCTACACCTTC.